This TCR beta chain was found in a study of blood T cell repertoires in COVID-19. Germline CDR1 and CDR2: KGHSH and LQKENI. The CDR3 length is 13 residues. The V gene lost 7 bases and the J gene lost 5 bases, with 15 bases spanning the gap. Methods used by the authors: Amplification of reference gene primers was used by the study to estimate nucleated cell counts. Sequenced by immunoSEQ multiplex PCR; TCRdb stores in-frame clones only, minus some. The DNA gave D and trimming, while V, J and clone size come from that table. The sample yields under 150,000 clones, 88% seen once. Sequencing was done on a sample of peripheral blood. This sequence originates from a man over 45 with active or convalescent COVID-19. This chain joins TRBV18 and TRBJ2-7, with a weak D call TRBD1 (5 bases). This chain's CDR3 is CASFPRDENEQYF. The CDR3 bases are TGTGCCAGCTTCCCCAGGGATGAGAACGAGCAGTACTTC.